These T cell receptor beta chains were read from a single sample in a study of blood T cell repertoires in COVID-19. The data were produced by immunoSEQ multiplex PCR, yet TCRdb's version contains in-frame clones alone and is incomplete. The sample records approximately 28,000 clones, 88% being singletons. The sequenced sample consisted of peripheral blood. These receptors originate from a human donor in a cohort sampled during active COVID-19. CDR3s include the opening cysteine and the closing phenylalanine or tryptophan. A D gene is named only where the DNA matches it firmly. Rows give clone size only sometimes, using once, few, many, or a class for an expanded clone.

>.|TRBV15|TRBJ1-1|.
TGTGCCACCAGCAGAGATCCGGGTGGGGAGCCTGAAGCTTTCTTT
CATSRDPGGEPEAFF
>.|TRBV20-1|TRBJ2-5|.
TGCAGTGCTCGGTCGGAGACCCAGTACTTC
CSARSETQYF
>once|TRBV6-4|TRBJ2-3|.
TGTGCCAGCAGTCCGGGACTCGCAACAGATACGCAGTATTTT
CASSPGLATDTQYF
>.|TRBV5-1|TRBJ1-2|TRBD1
TGCGCCAGCAGCTCCAATGCGCCGGGACAGGGAGGGATTGGCTATGGCTACACCTTC
CASSSNAPGQGGIGYGYTF
>.|TRBV7-2|TRBJ2-2|.
TGTGCCAGCAGCTTAGGGCCGACGAACACCGGGGAGCTGTTTTTT
CASSLGPTNTGELFF
>.|TRBV5-4|TRBJ2-7|TRBD2
TGTGCCAGCAGCTTGGGGTTAGCGGGGGCTCCCTACGAGCAGTACTTC
CASSLGLAGAPYEQYF
>.|TRBV2|TRBJ1-1|TRBD1
TGTGCCAGCAGTTATAACCCGGGACAGGGGGCGCGTGAGACTGAAGCTTTCTTT
CASSYNPGQGARETEAFF
>once|TRBV2|TRBJ1-6|.
TGTGCCAGCAGACGCGACAGGTCAGGGTCACCCCTCCACTTT
CASRRDRSGSPLHF
>.|TRBV5-1|TRBJ1-1|.
TGCGCCAGCAGCTTGGGTAGCACTGAAGCTTTCTTT
CASSLGSTEAFF
>.|TRBV27|TRBJ1-5|.
TGTGCCAGCAGTTTGTTGCAGGGTCATCAGCCCCAGCATTTT
CASSLLQGHQPQHF
>.|TRBV27|TRBJ1-1|.
TGTGCCAGCAGTTTAATGCAACAGAACACTGAAGCTTTCTTT
CASSLMQQNTEAFF
>.|TRBV19|TRBJ2-7|TRBD2
TGTGCCAGTAGTATCTCCGGGACTAGCGGGTACGAGCAGTACTTC
CASSISGTSGYEQYF
>.|TRBV4-1|TRBJ2-3|TRBD2
TGCGCCAGCAGCCAAGATGGGCTAGCGGGGGGGCTAGGCACAGATACGCAGTATTTT
CASSQDGLAGGLGTDTQYF
>.|TRBV27|TRBJ2-6|.
TGTGCCAGCAGTTTGGTCGCAGGGTCCCCTTCTGGGGCCAACGTCCTGACTTTC
CASSLVAGSPSGANVLTF
>.|TRBV25-1|TRBJ2-7|.
TGTGCCAGCAGTTCGCTAGCCACAGCCTCCTACGAGCAGTACTTC
CASSSLATASYEQYF
>.|TRBV10-3|TRBJ2-3|.
TGTGCCATCACTGAGGGGGGGACTTCGGGCACAGATACGCAGTATTTT
CAITEGGTSGTDTQYF
>.|TRBV4-1|TRBJ1-1|.
TGCGCCAGCAGCCAAGACCCAGGCAGGGGAGTTACTGAAGCTTTCTTT
CASSQDPGRGVTEAFF
>.|TRBV11-2|TRBJ2-3|.
TGTGCCAGCAGACAGACAAGACAGATGGATACGCAGTATTTT
CASRQTRQMDTQYF
>.|TRBV19|TRBJ2-7|TRBD1
TGTGCCAGTAGGGAGGGACAGGGGGCCTACGAGCAGTACTTC
CASREGQGAYEQYF
>.|TRBV3-1/TRBV3-2|TRBJ2-5|.
TGTGCCAGCAGCCCCCCCGGAGCTTGGGGGGTGGAGACCCAGTACTTC
CASSPPGAWGVETQYF
>.|TRBV4-3|TRBJ2-7|.
TGCGCCAGCAGCCAAGGAACGGCGGGTACCTACGAGCAGTACTTC
CASSQGTAGTYEQYF
>.|TRBV3-1/TRBV3-2|TRBJ2-5|TRBD2
TGTGCCAGCAGCCAAGAGGGACTAGCGGGGGGGCCGGTGAGGGAGACCCAGTACTTC
CASSQEGLAGGPVRETQYF
>.|TRBV15|TRBJ1-5|.
TGTGCCACCAGCAGAGCGGGTGCCAGGGAGCCCCAGCATTTT
CATSRAGAREPQHF
>.|TRBV13|TRBJ1-1|.
TGTGCCAGCAGCGTGACATCAGGGTTGGATAACACTGAAGCTTTCTTT
CASSVTSGLDNTEAFF
>.|TRBV7-7|TRBJ2-7|.
TGTGCCAGCAGCTTAGCGTGGGGGGTCGGCTACGAGCAGTACTTC
CASSLAWGVGYEQYF
>.|TRBV7-3|TRBJ2-3|TRBD2
TGTGCCAGCAGCTTAAACCCTAGCGGGCCCACAGATACGCAGTATTTT
CASSLNPSGPTDTQYF
>.|TRBV5-1|TRBJ1-4|.
TGCGCCAGCAGTGGTACAGTTCGGGAAAAACTGTTTTTT
CASSGTVREKLFF
>.|TRBV28|TRBJ1-4|.
TGTGCCAGCCGGGATCCCCGCTCTGAAAAACTGTTTTTT
CASRDPRSEKLFF
>.|TRBV19|TRBJ2-3|TRBD2
TGTGCCAGTAGGGAAACTAGCGGGGGGATCACAGATACGCAGTATTTT
CASRETSGGITDTQYF
>.|TRBV7-9|TRBJ2-5|.
TGTGCCAGCAGCTTAGATCGGACTGCCGGTCAAGAGACCCAGTACTTC
CASSLDRTAGQETQYF
>.|TRBV7-2|TRBJ2-3|TRBD2
TGTGCCAGCAGCGCCAAGAGTAGCGGGGGGGCCGGGCGGCCAGATACGCAGTATTTT
CASSAKSSGGAGRPDTQYF
>.|TRBV6-1|TRBJ1-5|TRBD1
TGTGCCAGCAGTGAATACCGGACAGGGGGCCGCAATCAGCCCCAGCATTTT
CASSEYRTGGRNQPQHF
>.|TRBV5-4|TRBJ2-7|.
TGTGCCAGCAGCTTAGAGGTGAACTCCTACGAGCAGTACTTC
CASSLEVNSYEQYF
>once|TRBV19|TRBJ2-3|TRBD2
TGTGCCAGTAGCGGGGGGGCAGCCCTGGGCACAGATACGCAGTATTTT
CASSGGAALGTDTQYF
>few|TRBV19|TRBJ1-5|.
TGTGCCAGTAGTATCCCACAGTATAGCAATCAGCCCCAGCATTTT
CASSIPQYSNQPQHF
>.|TRBV7-2|TRBJ2-1|.
TGTGCCAGCAGCTTAGTCGGCGGGAATGAGCAGTTCTTC
CASSLVGGNEQFF
>.|TRBV3-1/TRBV3-2|TRBJ1-2|TRBD1
TGTGCCAGCCGGGACAGGGGAAGCTATGGCTACACCTTC
CASRDRGSYGYTF
>.|TRBV2|TRBJ1-2|.
TGTGCCAGCACTCCTGACGGGGGTCATGGCTACACCTTC
CASTPDGGHGYTF
>.|TRBV7-2|TRBJ1-6|TRBD1
TGTGCCAGCAGCTTAGGCAGGGGGGAGACACCCCTCCACTTT
CASSLGRGETPLHF
>.|TRBV27|TRBJ1-2|TRBD1
TGTGCCAGCAGTCCCCAAGCCGGGACAGGGTTTGGCTACACCTTC
CASSPQAGTGFGYTF
>.|TRBV9|TRBJ2-2|.
TGTGCCAGCAGCGTAGGGGGATCAGGGATCGGGGAGCTGTTTTTT
CASSVGGSGIGELFF
>.|TRBV3-1/TRBV3-2|TRBJ2-3|TRBD2
TGTGCCAGCAGCCAGATCGCCGGGACTAGCGGAGCGGAGGTGCACACAGATACGCAGTATTTT
CASSQIAGTSGAEVHTDTQYF
>.|TRBV27|TRBJ2-1|.
TGTGCCAGCAGTCAGGACTACAATGAGCAGTTCTTC
CASSQDYNEQFF
>.|TRBV5-5|TRBJ2-1|.
TGTGCCAGCAGCTTGGCCACAGCCTACAATGAGCAGTTCTTC
CASSLATAYNEQFF
>.|TRBV14|TRBJ2-7|.
TGTGCCAGCAGCCAAGTTACGGGGACCTACGAGCAGTACTTC
CASSQVTGTYEQYF
>few|TRBV19|TRBJ2-7|TRBD1
TGTGCCAGTAGTACGACCGGGACAGGGATCTCCTACGAGCAGTACTTC
CASSTTGTGISYEQYF
>.|TRBV27|TRBJ2-1|.
TGTGCCAGCAGTTTATCGTCCCCGCGGTACAATGAGCAGTTCTTC
CASSLSSPRYNEQFF
>.|TRBV3-1/TRBV3-2|TRBJ1-2|.
TGTGCCAGCAGCTGGACAGCTATCTATGGCTACACCTTC
CASSWTAIYGYTF
>.|TRBV6-5|TRBJ2-3|TRBD2
TGTGCCAGCATTCGAACTAGCGGAGGCACAGATACGCAGTATTTT
CASIRTSGGTDTQYF
>.|TRBV15|TRBJ1-3|.
TGTGCCACCATAAAAAACACCATATATTTT
CATIKNTIYF
>.|TRBV6-6|TRBJ2-2|.
TGTGCCAGCAGTTACTCCAGTCCCGGGGAGCTGTTTTTT
CASSYSSPGELFF
>.|TRBV5-1|TRBJ2-7|.
TGCGCCAGCAGCTTGGACCCGTCCCCCCTATACGAGCAGTACTTC
CASSLDPSPLYEQYF
>.|TRBV6-4|TRBJ1-1|.
TGTGCCAGCCAGGACAGAATGAACACTGAAGCTTTCTTT
CASQDRMNTEAFF
>once|TRBV4-1|TRBJ1-3|.
TGCGCCAGCAGCGATCGGGGTCCCGTCTTTGCAAACACCATATATTTT
CASSDRGPVFANTIYF
>.|TRBV5-1|TRBJ2-7|.
TGCGCCAGCAGCTTGGCGTCGGGAGAGCAGTACTTC
CASSLASGEQYF